This T cell receptor beta chain was captured by sequencing in a study of CD8 T cells in Susac syndrome. The authors reverse transcribed roughly 0.5 to 1 ug RNA with random hexamers. TCR beta CDR3 was amplified by immunoSEQ multiplex PCR. This amplification extended across 54 Vbeta and 13 Jbeta segments. TCRdb independently ran MiXCR on the immunoSEQ multiplex PCR reads; one entry per CDR3 protein. Of over 80,000 distinct CDR3 sequences listed, 90% to 95% are singletons. With regard to this clonotype: The antigen remains undetermined.

Sequencing of TCR beta was performed on blood CD8+ and CD4+ T cells. Whole-study results and caveats: Susac CD8+ clonal expansion peaked in TEMRA cells and active patients.

The source of this sequence is a human donor with Susac syndrome. The sequencing input was CD8+ T cells from PBMCs.

The CDR3: CASSPADNEQFF. The CDR3 DNA reads as TGTGCCAGCAGCCCGGCAGACAATGAGCAGTTCTTC. The V gene is TRBV3-1, the J gene TRBJ2-1; D is uncertain. Germline V gives CDR1 LGHDT, CDR2 YNNKEL (reference sequence). This CDR3 spans 12 amino acids. V was cut by 4 bases and J by 5 bases, with 6 bases left in between.